This T cell receptor (beta chain) was profiled in a study of cytomegalovirus exposure and HLA in healthy donors. PCR primers comprised 60 Vbeta and 13 Jbeta primers. TCRdb's table, derived via immunoSEQ multiplex PCR, lists solely in-frame clones and lacks some. Found here are some 190,000 clones, 80% to 90% of them singletons; the top ten hold 1% to 1.5%. Germline CDR1 MNHEY, CDR2 SVGAGI. CDR3 length: 15 amino acids. The sequence derives from a man aged 30 to 39 in good health and CMV-seronegative. The chain uses TRBV6-5 and TRBJ2-5; D not resolved. The DNA matches TRBJ2-7 better at its end, which makes the J call doubtful. Sequenced: PBMCs. For the CDR3, the DNA is TGTGCCAGCAGTCGAAACCGGGCTTCGGACTACGAGCAGTACTTC. Translation gives CASSRNRASDYEQYF.